This is a list of T cell receptor beta chains from one sample in a study of shared clonotypes between healthy human individuals. Only in-frame clones appear in the TCRdb table, and some are missing; sequencing was by immunoSEQ multiplex PCR. Here the sample spans roughly 400,000 clones, 96% being singletons. The specimen sequenced was memory CD8+ T cells sorted from blood. Source of these receptors: a young man in good health. CDR3s include the opening cysteine and the closing phenylalanine or tryptophan. The order of the fields is D gene, V gene, CDR3 length, clone size, J gene, CDR3 protein, CDR3 DNA. D genes are given only for firm matches. Part of the rows lack a size; the others show once, few, many or a class for expanded clones.

D gene: NA
V gene: TRBV7-2
CDR3 length: 17
clone size: NA
J gene: TRBJ2-3
CDR3 protein: CASSLGPGEYSTDTQYF
CDR3 DNA: TGTGCCAGCAGCTTAGGCCCGGGGGAATACAGCACAGATACGCAGTATTTT

D gene: NA
V gene: TRBV29-1
CDR3 length: 15
clone size: NA
J gene: TRBJ1-1
CDR3 protein: CSVGGRRQVNTEAFF
CDR3 DNA: TGCAGCGTTGGTGGCCGTCGACAGGTCAACACTGAAGCTTTCTTT

D gene: NA
V gene: TRBV30
CDR3 length: 14
clone size: NA
J gene: TRBJ1-6
CDR3 protein: CAWSVLRYNSPLHF
CDR3 DNA: TGTGCCTGGAGTGTACTACGGTATAATTCACCCCTCCACTTT

D gene: TRBD2
V gene: TRBV4-1
CDR3 length: 17
clone size: NA
J gene: TRBJ2-2
CDR3 protein: CASSKVLAGLNTGELFF
CDR3 DNA: TGCGCCAGCAGCAAAGTGCTAGCGGGGCTTAACACCGGGGAGCTGTTTTTT

D gene: TRBD2
V gene: TRBV6-4
CDR3 length: 15
clone size: NA
J gene: TRBJ2-7
CDR3 protein: CASSLRSGQTYEQYF
CDR3 DNA: TGTGCCAGCAGCCTACGTAGCGGGCAAACCTACGAGCAGTACTTC

D gene: NA
V gene: TRBV7-9
CDR3 length: 13
clone size: NA
J gene: TRBJ1-2
CDR3 protein: CASSLGRIYGYTF
CDR3 DNA: TGTGCCAGCAGCCTGGGACGGATCTATGGCTACACCTTC

D gene: NA
V gene: TRBV30
CDR3 length: 11
clone size: NA
J gene: TRBJ2-1
CDR3 protein: CAWSLYNEQFF
CDR3 DNA: TGTGCCTGGAGTTTATACAATGAGCAGTTCTTC

D gene: NA
V gene: TRBV29-1
CDR3 length: 15
clone size: NA
J gene: TRBJ2-1
CDR3 protein: CSVEDPEKGNNEQFF
CDR3 DNA: TGCAGCGTTGAAGATCCAGAAAAGGGCAACAATGAGCAGTTCTTC

D gene: NA
V gene: TRBV28
CDR3 length: 15
clone size: NA
J gene: TRBJ2-5
CDR3 protein: CASKIRATLGETQYF
CDR3 DNA: TGTGCCAGCAAAATCAGGGCGACACTTGGGGAGACCCAGTACTTC

D gene: TRBD1
V gene: TRBV28
CDR3 length: 13
clone size: NA
J gene: TRBJ2-5
CDR3 protein: CASRPSGGETQYF
CDR3 DNA: TGTGCCAGCAGACCCTCAGGGGGAGAGACCCAGTACTTC

D gene: NA
V gene: TRBV5-1
CDR3 length: 12
clone size: NA
J gene: TRBJ1-2
CDR3 protein: CASSSSYYGYTF
CDR3 DNA: TGCGCCAGCAGCTCCAGTTACTATGGCTACACCTTC

D gene: TRBD1
V gene: TRBV5-1
CDR3 length: 14
clone size: NA
J gene: TRBJ2-7
CDR3 protein: CASSFDRETYEQYF
CDR3 DNA: TGCGCCAGCAGCTTCGACAGGGAAACCTACGAGCAGTACTTC

D gene: NA
V gene: TRBV2
CDR3 length: 12
clone size: NA
J gene: TRBJ2-3
CDR3 protein: CASSEGSSRQRF
CDR3 DNA: TGTGCCAGCAGTGAAGGGTCATCTAGGCAGCGTTTT

D gene: NA
V gene: TRBV27
CDR3 length: 14
clone size: NA
J gene: TRBJ2-5
CDR3 protein: CASSRPGLLETQYF
CDR3 DNA: TGTGCCAGCAGTCGACCGGGACTCTTGGAGACCCAGTACTTC

D gene: TRBD2
V gene: TRBV5-1
CDR3 length: 14
clone size: NA
J gene: TRBJ2-1
CDR3 protein: CASSRGEAGDEQFF
CDR3 DNA: TGCGCCAGCAGCCGCGGGGAGGCGGGAGATGAGCAGTTCTTC

D gene: NA
V gene: TRBV6-5
CDR3 length: 16
clone size: NA
J gene: TRBJ1-6
CDR3 protein: CASSSDPNRVNSPLHF
CDR3 DNA: TGTGCCAGCAGTTCGGACCCCAACAGGGTTAATTCACCCCTCCACTTT

D gene: NA
V gene: TRBV9
CDR3 length: 14
clone size: NA
J gene: TRBJ2-7
CDR3 protein: CASSVEGHSYEQYF
CDR3 DNA: TGTGCCAGCAGCGTAGAGGGACACTCCTACGAGCAGTACTTC

D gene: TRBD1
V gene: TRBV5-1
CDR3 length: 13
clone size: NA
J gene: TRBJ1-1
CDR3 protein: CASRDDRGTEAFF
CDR3 DNA: TGCGCCAGCAGAGACGACAGGGGGACTGAAGCTTTCTTT

D gene: TRBD2
V gene: TRBV28
CDR3 length: 17
clone size: NA
J gene: TRBJ2-3
CDR3 protein: CASSPGLAGASTDTQYF
CDR3 DNA: TGTGCCAGCAGTCCGGGACTAGCGGGAGCTAGCACAGATACGCAGTATTTT

D gene: NA
V gene: TRBV5-1
CDR3 length: 14
clone size: NA
J gene: TRBJ1-1
CDR3 protein: CASSLQGGDTEAFF
CDR3 DNA: TGCGCCAGCAGCTTGCAGGGAGGGGACACTGAAGCTTTCTTT

D gene: NA
V gene: TRBV18
CDR3 length: 12
clone size: NA
J gene: TRBJ1-1
CDR3 protein: CASSSAREGAFF
CDR3 DNA: TGTGCCAGCTCATCGGCGCGCGAAGGTGCTTTCTTT

D gene: NA
V gene: TRBV5-6
CDR3 length: 15
clone size: NA
J gene: TRBJ2-6
CDR3 protein: CASSPGQYGANVLTF
CDR3 DNA: TGTGCCAGCAGCCCGGGACAATATGGGGCCAACGTCCTGACTTTC

D gene: NA
V gene: TRBV6-5
CDR3 length: 14
clone size: NA
J gene: TRBJ1-4
CDR3 protein: CASSRTETNEKLFF
CDR3 DNA: TGTGCCAGCAGCCGGACCGAAACTAATGAAAAACTGTTTTTT

D gene: NA
V gene: TRBV5-4
CDR3 length: 12
clone size: NA
J gene: TRBJ2-7
CDR3 protein: CASSLGAYEQYF
CDR3 DNA: TGTGCCAGCAGCTTGGGGGCCTACGAGCAGTACTTC

D gene: NA
V gene: TRBV7-9
CDR3 length: 11
clone size: NA
J gene: TRBJ2-1
CDR3 protein: CASSLVAEQFF
CDR3 DNA: TGTGCCAGCAGCTTAGTGGCGGAGCAGTTCTTC

D gene: NA
V gene: TRBV19
CDR3 length: 16
clone size: NA
J gene: TRBJ1-2
CDR3 protein: CASSTPARGLHYGYTF
CDR3 DNA: TGTGCCAGTAGTACCCCAGCGCGGGGGCTTCACTATGGCTACACCTTC

D gene: TRBD2
V gene: TRBV7-8
CDR3 length: 17
clone size: once
J gene: TRBJ2-7
CDR3 protein: CASSLARLAGVFPEQYF
CDR3 DNA: TGTGCCAGCAGCTTAGCGCGTCTAGCGGGAGTTTTCCCCGAGCAGTACTTC

D gene: NA
V gene: TRBV28
CDR3 length: 14
clone size: once
J gene: TRBJ1-2
CDR3 protein: CASSLSRGHYGYTF
CDR3 DNA: TGTGCCAGCAGTTTATCTAGGGGCCACTATGGCTACACCTTC

D gene: NA
V gene: TRBV5-5
CDR3 length: 14
clone size: once
J gene: TRBJ2-7
CDR3 protein: CASSLGRAVYEQYF
CDR3 DNA: TGTGCCAGCAGCTTGGGCAGGGCCGTTTACGAGCAGTACTTC

D gene: NA
V gene: TRBV10-3
CDR3 length: 13
clone size: NA
J gene: TRBJ2-5
CDR3 protein: CAISSMLGKTQYF
CDR3 DNA: TGTGCCATCAGTTCCATGCTCGGGAAGACCCAGTACTTC

D gene: NA
V gene: TRBV20-1
CDR3 length: 11
clone size: NA
J gene: TRBJ1-1
CDR3 protein: CSALGLVEAFF
CDR3 DNA: TGCAGTGCCCTCGGACTGGTAGAAGCTTTCTTT

D gene: NA
V gene: TRBV5-1
CDR3 length: 15
clone size: NA
J gene: TRBJ1-1
CDR3 protein: CASSLSLSGNTEAFF
CDR3 DNA: TGCGCCAGCAGCTTGAGTTTGTCAGGGAACACTGAAGCTTTCTTT

D gene: TRBD2
V gene: TRBV5-8
CDR3 length: 16
clone size: NA
J gene: TRBJ2-7
CDR3 protein: CASTSRGSSGSYEQYF
CDR3 DNA: TGTGCCAGCACCAGCCGGGGGTCTAGCGGGAGTTACGAGCAGTACTTC

D gene: NA
V gene: TRBV27
CDR3 length: 16
clone size: NA
J gene: TRBJ2-5
CDR3 protein: CASSLDGRWEQETQYF
CDR3 DNA: TGTGCCAGCAGTTTAGATGGGCGATGGGAACAAGAGACCCAGTACTTC

D gene: TRBD1
V gene: TRBV5-4
CDR3 length: 15
clone size: NA
J gene: TRBJ2-7
CDR3 protein: CASSLEDRDPYEQYF
CDR3 DNA: TGTGCCAGCAGCTTGGAAGACAGGGACCCCTACGAGCAGTACTTC

D gene: NA
V gene: TRBV7-6
CDR3 length: 15
clone size: NA
J gene: TRBJ2-6
CDR3 protein: CASSPTFPGANVLTF
CDR3 DNA: TGTGCCAGCAGTCCTACATTTCCTGGGGCCAACGTCCTGACTTTC

D gene: NA
V gene: TRBV6-1
CDR3 length: 15
clone size: NA
J gene: TRBJ2-7
CDR3 protein: CASSVGHILTYEQYF
CDR3 DNA: TGTGCCAGCAGCGTGGGACATATACTGACTTACGAGCAGTACTTC

D gene: TRBD2
V gene: TRBV6-1
CDR3 length: 15
clone size: NA
J gene: TRBJ2-7
CDR3 protein: CASSSRYIAGSEQYF
CDR3 DNA: TGTGCCAGCAGTTCACGATACATAGCGGGTAGCGAGCAGTACTTC

D gene: NA
V gene: TRBV30
CDR3 length: 12
clone size: NA
J gene: TRBJ1-2
CDR3 protein: CAWSRGYYGYTF
CDR3 DNA: TGTGCCTGGAGCCGGGGTTACTATGGCTACACCTTC

D gene: TRBD1
V gene: TRBV7-8
CDR3 length: 15
clone size: NA
J gene: TRBJ2-7
CDR3 protein: CASSPRTGGAGGQYF
CDR3 DNA: TGTGCCAGCAGCCCCCGGACAGGGGGCGCAGGAGGGCAGTACTTC